This passage covers 8 T cell receptor beta chains from one sample sequenced in a study of T cell changes during pregnancy in multiple sclerosis. Profiling relied on immunoSEQ multiplex PCR, and the TCRdb table lists in-frame clones only, not all of them. The sample consists of roughly 48,000 clones, 80% to 95% of them appearing once. Sequenced here: CD4+ T cells from peripheral blood mononuclear cells, sampled in the second trimester of pregnancy. The origin of the receptors is a female donor in good health, enrolled as a control in a pregnancy study.

The chain uses TRBV6-1 and TRBJ1-2; no clear D gene. The germline gives CDR1 MNHNS, CDR2 SASEGT. The germline V and J ends were trimmed by 7 bases and 4 bases, with 10 bases remaining between them. This CDR3 is 12 amino acids long. CDR3 DNA: TGTGCCAGCATGGGAGGCTCCTATGGCTACACCTTC. This translates into CASMGGSYGYTF.

The chain has TRBV6-1 and TRBJ1-1; 8 nucleotides match TRBD1. The germline gives CDR1 MNHNS, CDR2 SASEGT. The CDR3 totals 17 residues. V lost 0 bases, J lost 5 bases, and 11 bases stayed unmatched. The CDR3 is CASSEAYRGGENTEAFF. The CDR3 nucleotides are TGTGCCAGCAGTGAAGCATACAGGGGGGGGGAGAATACTGAAGCTTTCTTT.

V and J are TRBV27 and TRBJ2-3, with 9 bases that match TRBD1. Germline-derived CDR1 and CDR2 are MNHEY and SMNVEV (reference sequence). This CDR3 has 16 amino acids. V shed 3 bases, J shed 3 bases, and the junction held 7 bases outside the gene matches. The CDR3 DNA sequence: TGTGCCAGCAGTTTGGGGGACAGGGTCTCGACAGATACGCAGTATTTT. Translated, it gives CASSLGDRVSTDTQYF.

V and J are TRBV28 and TRBJ2-1; D not certain. V lost 2 bases to trimming and J lost 10 bases, with 6 bases between them. The germline CDR1 and CDR2 sequences are MDHEN and SYDVKM. The CDR3 sequence is 11 residues long. For the CDR3, the DNA is TGTGCCAGCAGTTTAGAGGTAGAGCAGTTCTTC. Translation: CASSLEVEQFF.

The chain has TRBV7-9 and TRBJ2-1, with 12 positions matching TRBD2. Per the germline V gene, CDR1 is SEHNR and CDR2 is FQNEAQ (reference sequence). V shed 4 bases, J shed 8 bases, and the junction held 9 bases outside the gene matches. This CDR3 is 16 amino acids long. The DNA for the CDR3 is TGTGCCAGCAGCTCGACTAGCGGGAGCCCGATGTATGAGCAGTTCTTC. Amino acids: CASSSTSGSPMYEQFF.

V and J are TRBV11-2 and TRBJ1-1, with D uncertain. This CDR3 is 15 amino acids long. Deletions cut 1 base from V and 5 bases from J, with 14 bases between. Germline CDR1 and CDR2: SGHAT and FQNNGV. CDR3 in DNA: TGTGCCAGCAGCTTAGCAATCGCGTCTTATACTGAAGCTTTCTTT. Amino acid sequence: CASSLAIASYTEAFF.

The rearrangement joins TRBV12-5 to TRBJ2-1, with TRBD2 identical over 12 bases. The CDR3 spans 18 residues. V lost 5 bases and J lost 1; bases outside the gene matches: 9. Germline CDR1 reads LGHNT; CDR2 reads FRNRAP. The CDR3 is CASGPLTSGSGSYNEQFF. The CDR3 nucleotides are TGTGCTAGTGGTCCGTTGACTAGCGGGAGTGGGTCCTACAATGAGCAGTTCTTC.

The chain is built from TRBV7-2 and TRBJ1-2; D possibly corresponds to TRBD1 (5 bases). Germline V gives CDR1 SGHTA, CDR2 FQGNSA. The V end was cut by 1 base, the J end by 5 bases, with 23 bases between. The CDR3 runs 18 residues. The CDR3 sequence is CASSLGERFPAGGYGYTF. In DNA, the CDR3 is TGTGCCAGCAGCTTAGGGGAGAGGTTCCCAGCGGGGGGATATGGCTACACCTTC. Complete variable domain (other parts from reference TRBV7-2 and TRBJ1-2): GAGVSQSPSNKVTEKGKDVELRCDPISGHTALYWYRQSLGQGLEFLIYFQGNSAPDKSGLPSDRFSAERTGGSVSTLTIQRTQQEDSAVYLCASSLGERFPAGGYGYTFGSGTRLTVV.